This T cell receptor (beta chain) is from a study of CD8 T cells in ankylosing spondylitis. Study-wide results and caveats: Under 10 highly homologous variants formed a TCR beta motif that appeared characteristic of ankylosing spondylitis blood.

Quantitative molecular-barcoded 5'-RACE generated the TCR beta libraries. Each CDR3 protein gets one entry after TCRdb re-called the 5' RACE reads with MiXCR. The repertoire holds roughly 30,000 distinct CDR3 sequences, with about 30% as singletons. This clonotype has a count of ten or more. Its specificity is unknown. Germline V gene sequence: CDR1 SEHNR, CDR2 FQNEAQ (reference sequence). The CDR3 consists of 15 residues. Trimming cost V 5 bases and J 8 bases; bases outside gene matches: 11. Sequencing was done on a sample of synovial fluid, either unsorted or a sorted T cell fraction (not recorded which). The chain joins TRBV7-9 to TRBJ1-4; 7 bases fit TRBD1. The clonotype comes from a male donor with ankylosing spondylitis. CDR3 nucleotide sequence: TGTGCCAGCAGCGCCGCAAGGGGGCTTGAGGAAAAACTGTTTTTT. Translation gives CASSAARGLEEKLFF.